This T cell receptor (beta chain) was recorded in a study of tumor and adjacent non-tumor tissue in lung cancer. Across the whole study: The cohort had 12 adenocarcinoma, a couple of squamous cell and 1 small cell patients.

General study results and limits: In normal lung, the top 100 clones were significantly more dominant than in tumor.

As to this clonotype: Its specificity is unknown. Here the CDR3 omits its conserved ending phenylalanine or tryptophan, so a read error is the likely source.

The template was RNA from unsorted bulk tissue. The normal lung tissue was taken more than 3 cm from the tumor edge. Three rounds of nested PCR, following a modified ARM-PCR protocol, produced the TCRbeta library. TCRdb re-derived calls from the multiplex PCR reads in MiXCR, one entry per CDR3 protein. The table includes approximately 44,000 distinct CDR3 sequences, 60% detected once. This sequence originates from a man in his fifties or sixties with non-small cell lung cancer. The sample comprised distant non-tumor lung tissue.

DNA for the CDR3: TGCGCCACCAGCCAAGTAGTAGGGCAAGGGATTTACGAGCAGTACTCC. Translating gives CATSQVVGQGIYEQYS. This chain connects TRBV4-1 to TRBJ2-7, with no clear D. Germline V gene lookup returns CDR1 MGHRA and CDR2 YSYEKL. This CDR3 spans 16 amino acids.